A selection of T cell receptor beta chains follows, all from one sample in a study of blood T cell repertoires in COVID-19. Sequencing was performed with immunoSEQ multiplex PCR; in TCRdb, only in-frame clones are kept and a portion is missing. The table has 300,000 to 400,000 clones, 80% to 90% seen once; the top ten hold roughly 4%. The specimen sequenced was PBMCs or T cells enriched from blood (not recorded which). These TCRs come from a middle-aged woman with acute COVID-19. Each CDR3 is given with its conserved first and last residue. The order of the fields is J gene, D gene, clone size, CDR3 length, V gene, CDR3 DNA, CDR3 protein. A D gene is named only where the DNA matches it firmly. Only some rows state a clone size, as once, few, many or a class for expanded clones.

j_gene: TRBJ1-2
d_gene: TRBD1
abundance: few
len: 15
v_gene: TRBV2
CDR3nt: TGTGCCAGCAGTGAAGGGGGACAGGCGAACTATGGCTACACCTTC
CDR3aa: CASSEGGQANYGYTF

j_gene: TRBJ2-7
d_gene: TRBD1
abundance: -
len: 14
v_gene: TRBV19
CDR3nt: TGTGCCAGTAGAGGGACAGGTTCCTCCTACGAGCAGTACTTC
CDR3aa: CASRGTGSSYEQYF

j_gene: TRBJ2-7
d_gene: -
abundance: -
len: 14
v_gene: TRBV18
CDR3nt: TGTGCCAGCACGATCGGGGGAGGCTCCTACGAGCAGTACTTC
CDR3aa: CASTIGGGSYEQYF

j_gene: TRBJ2-2
d_gene: -
abundance: few
len: 15
v_gene: TRBV4-2
CDR3nt: TGTGCCAGCAGCCAAGTAAACATCAACACCGGGGAGCTGTTTTTT
CDR3aa: CASSQVNINTGELFF

j_gene: TRBJ2-1
d_gene: TRBD2
abundance: -
len: 15
v_gene: TRBV7-9
CDR3nt: TGTGCCAGCAGCATCCAGACTAGCGGGGGTGATGAGCAGTTCTTC
CDR3aa: CASSIQTSGGDEQFF

j_gene: TRBJ2-2
d_gene: TRBD2
abundance: -
len: 17
v_gene: TRBV10-3
CDR3nt: TGTGCCATCAGTGACACGGGACTAGCGGCCAACACCGGGGAGCTGTTTTTT
CDR3aa: CAISDTGLAANTGELFF

j_gene: TRBJ2-7
d_gene: TRBD2
abundance: -
len: 18
v_gene: TRBV5-1
CDR3nt: TGCGCCAGCAGCCCCGAGGGGTCTAGCGGGAAGGGGGCTGGGGAGCAGTACTTC
CDR3aa: CASSPEGSSGKGAGEQYF

j_gene: TRBJ1-2
d_gene: -
abundance: -
len: 12
v_gene: TRBV18
CDR3nt: TGTGCCAGCTCACCAACGACCCGGGACTACACCTTC
CDR3aa: CASSPTTRDYTF

j_gene: TRBJ1-2
d_gene: TRBD1
abundance: -
len: 14
v_gene: TRBV6-5
CDR3nt: TGTGCCAGCAGTTACTCCCAGGGGGGAAATGGCTACACCTTC
CDR3aa: CASSYSQGGNGYTF

j_gene: TRBJ2-2
d_gene: -
abundance: -
len: 15
v_gene: TRBV6-5
CDR3nt: TGTGCCAGCAGTTCGGAGAGAGGGGGCACCGGGGAGCTGTTTTTT
CDR3aa: CASSSERGGTGELFF

j_gene: TRBJ2-1
d_gene: -
abundance: -
len: 13
v_gene: TRBV18
CDR3nt: TGTGCCAGCTCACCTCCGGGAGCCAATGAGCAGTTCTTC
CDR3aa: CASSPPGANEQFF

j_gene: TRBJ1-1
d_gene: -
abundance: -
len: 14
v_gene: TRBV18
CDR3nt: TGTGCCAGCTCACCCGAGCTGGGGGGCACTGAAGCTTTCTTT
CDR3aa: CASSPELGGTEAFF

j_gene: TRBJ1-2
d_gene: TRBD1
abundance: -
len: 16
v_gene: TRBV14
CDR3nt: TGTGCCAGCAGCCAAGACTACCCGGGACAGGGGACTGGCTACACCTTC
CDR3aa: CASSQDYPGQGTGYTF

j_gene: TRBJ1-4
d_gene: -
abundance: -
len: 17
v_gene: TRBV7-9
CDR3nt: TGTGCCAGCAGCCAAACGGCAGTGGCAGGGCAGGGTGAAAAACTGTTTTTT
CDR3aa: CASSQTAVAGQGEKLFF

j_gene: TRBJ2-3
d_gene: TRBD2
abundance: -
len: 15
v_gene: TRBV19
CDR3nt: TGTGCCAGTACCCCTAGCGGGGGGGGGACAGATACGCAGTATTTT
CDR3aa: CASTPSGGGTDTQYF

j_gene: TRBJ1-5
d_gene: -
abundance: -
len: 14
v_gene: TRBV19
CDR3nt: TGTGCCAGTAGCTCCGGTGGTGGCAATCAGCCCCAGCATTTT
CDR3aa: CASSSGGGNQPQHF

j_gene: TRBJ1-3
d_gene: TRBD1
abundance: once
len: 18
v_gene: TRBV6-6
CDR3nt: TGTGCCAGCAGCCGACCCCCGGACAGGGCTGGCTCTGGAAACACCATATATTTT
CDR3aa: CASSRPPDRAGSGNTIYF

j_gene: TRBJ1-1
d_gene: TRBD1
abundance: -
len: 16
v_gene: TRBV5-6
CDR3nt: TGTGCCAGCAGCTCCATCAGGGGGTCGGTGAACACTGAAGCTTTCTTT
CDR3aa: CASSSIRGSVNTEAFF

j_gene: TRBJ2-5
d_gene: TRBD2
abundance: -
len: 16
v_gene: TRBV7-6
CDR3nt: TGTGCCAGCAGCTGGGCCCTAGCGGGGGGGCCCGGGACCCAGTACTTC
CDR3aa: CASSWALAGGPGTQYF

j_gene: TRBJ2-2
d_gene: TRBD1
abundance: -
len: 18
v_gene: TRBV7-2
CDR3nt: TGTGCCAGCAGCTTAAAAAGACAGGGTTGGGTACCAACCGGGGAGCTGTTTTTT
CDR3aa: CASSLKRQGWVPTGELFF

j_gene: TRBJ2-5
d_gene: -
abundance: -
len: 13
v_gene: TRBV6-1
CDR3nt: TGTGCCAGCAGTGAACGTCCGGGTTGGACCCAGTACTTC
CDR3aa: CASSERPGWTQYF

j_gene: TRBJ1-5
d_gene: TRBD1
abundance: -
len: 13
v_gene: TRBV4-1
CDR3nt: TGCGCCAGCAGCCCGACAGGGGGCGAGCCCCAGCATTTT
CDR3aa: CASSPTGGEPQHF

j_gene: TRBJ2-1
d_gene: -
abundance: -
len: 16
v_gene: TRBV9
CDR3nt: TGTGCCAGCAGCCTTTCGGGGAGAGGCGCCTACAATGAGCAGTTCTTC
CDR3aa: CASSLSGRGAYNEQFF

j_gene: TRBJ2-5
d_gene: TRBD2
abundance: -
len: 18
v_gene: TRBV5-4
CDR3nt: TGTGCCAGCAGCTTGAGGCCTAGCGGCGCAGGACCAGAAGAGACCCAGTACTTC
CDR3aa: CASSLRPSGAGPEETQYF

j_gene: TRBJ2-6
d_gene: -
abundance: -
len: 17
v_gene: TRBV4-3
CDR3nt: TGCGCCAGCAGCCAAGACGACAGAGCCTCTGGGGCCAACGTCCTGACTTTC
CDR3aa: CASSQDDRASGANVLTF

j_gene: TRBJ1-3
d_gene: -
abundance: -
len: 16
v_gene: TRBV24-1
CDR3nt: TGTGCCACCAGTGATTCCCACCCAGGGCGGGAAAACACCATATATTTT
CDR3aa: CATSDSHPGRENTIYF

j_gene: TRBJ1-3
d_gene: -
abundance: -
len: 19
v_gene: TRBV12-1
CDR3nt: TGTGCCAGCAGCCCGCGCCTGACAGGGCAATCGTCGTCTGGAAACACCATATATTTT
CDR3aa: CASSPRLTGQSSSGNTIYF

j_gene: TRBJ1-3
d_gene: TRBD1
abundance: -
len: 16
v_gene: TRBV5-1
CDR3nt: TGCGCCAGCAGCTCATCCGGGACAGTGCCGCGAAACACCATATATTTT
CDR3aa: CASSSSGTVPRNTIYF